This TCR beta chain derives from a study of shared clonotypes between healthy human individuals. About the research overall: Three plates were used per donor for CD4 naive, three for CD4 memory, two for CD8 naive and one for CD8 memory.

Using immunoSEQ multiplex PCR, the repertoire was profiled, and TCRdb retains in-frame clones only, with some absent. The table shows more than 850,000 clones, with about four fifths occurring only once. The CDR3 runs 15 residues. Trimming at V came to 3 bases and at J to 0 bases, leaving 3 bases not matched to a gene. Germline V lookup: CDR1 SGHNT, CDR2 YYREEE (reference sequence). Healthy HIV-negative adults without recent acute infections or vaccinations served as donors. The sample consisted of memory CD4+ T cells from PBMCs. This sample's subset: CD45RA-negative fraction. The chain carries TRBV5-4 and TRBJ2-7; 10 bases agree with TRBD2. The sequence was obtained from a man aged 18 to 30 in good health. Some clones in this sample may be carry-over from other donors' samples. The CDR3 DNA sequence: TGTGCCAGCAGCTCAGCGGGAGGGCTCTCCTACGAGCAGTACTTC. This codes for CASSSAGGLSYEQYF. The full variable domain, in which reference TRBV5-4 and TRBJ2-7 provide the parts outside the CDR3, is ETGVTQSPTHLIKTRGQQVTLRCSSQSGHNTVSWYQQALGQGPQFIFQYYREEENGRGNFPPRFSGLQFPNYSSELNVNALELDDSALYLCASSSAGGLSYEQYFGPGTRLTVT.